This T cell receptor (beta chain) was profiled in a study of blood T cell repertoires in COVID-19. Notes on this clone: Other DNA sequences of this sample code for an identical CDR3.

Participant-reported clinical history was the basis for cohort assignment. Per germline, CDR1 SEHNR and CDR2 FQNEAQ (reference sequence). CDR3 length: 14 residues. J gave up 7 bases and V 5 bases, and 9 bases lay outside the gene matches. In the source study's methods: Estimation of nucleated cell counts relied on the amplification of reference gene primers. Repertoires were generated with immunoSEQ multiplex PCR, while TCRdb's copy carries only in-frame clones and drops some. V and J calls and clone size come straight from that table; D and trimming were deduced from the DNA. Of 180,000 or so clones detected, around 80% appear once; the ten largest clones hold 10% to 15%.

Material for sequencing was PBMCs or T cells enriched from blood (not recorded which). The genes are TRBV7-9 and TRBJ1-2, with 8 bases lining up with TRBD1. The source of this sequence is a woman aged 55-70 years who had recovered from COVID-19. The CDR3 DNA follows: TGTGCCAGCAGCCCAGACAGGGGCCTGTCTGGCTACACCTTC. As protein: CASSPDRGLSGYTF.